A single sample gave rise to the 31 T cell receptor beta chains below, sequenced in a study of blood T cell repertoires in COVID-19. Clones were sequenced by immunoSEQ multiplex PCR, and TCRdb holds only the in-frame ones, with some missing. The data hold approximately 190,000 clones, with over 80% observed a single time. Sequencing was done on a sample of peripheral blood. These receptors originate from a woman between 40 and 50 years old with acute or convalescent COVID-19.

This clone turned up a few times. Written as DNA, the CDR3 is TGTGCCAGCAGCTTGGGGGGGACAGGAGAGACCCAGTACTTC. Translation gives CASSLGGTGETQYF. The J gene is TRBJ2-5, the V gene TRBV5-5; TRBD1 matches at 8 bases. CDR1 and CDR2 from the germline V gene are SGHKS and YYEKEE (reference sequence). The CDR3 totals 14 residues. The ends lost 0 bases at V and 4 bases at J; junction bases unmatched: 2.

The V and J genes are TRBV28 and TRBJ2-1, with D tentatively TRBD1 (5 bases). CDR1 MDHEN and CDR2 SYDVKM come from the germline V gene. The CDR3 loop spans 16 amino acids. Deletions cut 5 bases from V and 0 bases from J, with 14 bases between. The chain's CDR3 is CASSLDSTSSYNEQFF. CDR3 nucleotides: TGTGCCAGCAGTCTAGACAGCACGAGCTCCTACAATGAGCAGTTCTTC.

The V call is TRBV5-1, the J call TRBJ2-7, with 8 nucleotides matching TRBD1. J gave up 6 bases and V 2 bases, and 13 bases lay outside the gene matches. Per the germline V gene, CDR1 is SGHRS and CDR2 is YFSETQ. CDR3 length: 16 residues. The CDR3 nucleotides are TGCGCCAGCAGCTTCCTTGCCTCGACAGGGGTCACCGAGCAGTACTTC. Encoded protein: CASSFLASTGVTEQYF.

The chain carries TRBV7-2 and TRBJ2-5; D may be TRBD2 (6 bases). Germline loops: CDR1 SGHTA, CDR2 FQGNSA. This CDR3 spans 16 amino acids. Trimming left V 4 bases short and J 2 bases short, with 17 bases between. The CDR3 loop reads CASSSAVGGGQETQYF. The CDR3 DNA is TGTGCCAGCAGCTCCGCGGTCGGTGGGGGGCAAGAGACCCAGTACTTC.

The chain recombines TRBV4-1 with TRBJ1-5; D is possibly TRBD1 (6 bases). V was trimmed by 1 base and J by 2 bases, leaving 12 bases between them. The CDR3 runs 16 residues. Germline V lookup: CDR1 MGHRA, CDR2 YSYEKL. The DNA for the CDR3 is TGCGCCAGCAGCCAAGTACAGGGTTTGGGCAATCAGCCCCAGCATTTT. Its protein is CASSQVQGLGNQPQHF.

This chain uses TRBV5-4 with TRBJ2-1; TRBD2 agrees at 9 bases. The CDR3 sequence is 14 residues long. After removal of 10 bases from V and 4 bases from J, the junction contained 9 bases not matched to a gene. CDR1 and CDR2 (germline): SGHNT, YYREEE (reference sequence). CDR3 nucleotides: TGTGCCTGGACTGCGGGAGGGCCTTACAATGAGCAGTTCTTC. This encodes CAWTAGGPYNEQFF.

CDR3 DNA: TGTGCCAGCAGTCCCCTAGAGGGACAGGGTCAGCCCCAGCATTTT. Its translation: CASSPLEGQGQPQHF. The chain uses TRBV6-4 and TRBJ1-5, with TRBD1 identical over 9 bases. The junction had 8 bases not matched to a gene; V was cut back by 5 bases and J by 6 bases. CDR1 and CDR2 (germline): MRHNA, SNTAGT. This CDR3 is 15 amino acids long.

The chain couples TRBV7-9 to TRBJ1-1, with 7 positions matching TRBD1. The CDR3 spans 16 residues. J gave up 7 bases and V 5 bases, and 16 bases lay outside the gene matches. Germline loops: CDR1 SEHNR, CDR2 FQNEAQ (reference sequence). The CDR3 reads CASSPAPGQKDREAFF. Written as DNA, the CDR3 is TGTGCCAGCAGCCCGGCACCGGGACAGAAGGACCGTGAAGCTTTCTTT.

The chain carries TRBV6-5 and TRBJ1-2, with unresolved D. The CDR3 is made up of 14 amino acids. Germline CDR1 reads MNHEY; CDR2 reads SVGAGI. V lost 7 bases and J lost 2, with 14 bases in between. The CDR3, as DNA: TGTGCCAGCATACAGTCCAGCTTGAACTATGGCTACACCTTC. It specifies CASIQSSLNYGYTF.

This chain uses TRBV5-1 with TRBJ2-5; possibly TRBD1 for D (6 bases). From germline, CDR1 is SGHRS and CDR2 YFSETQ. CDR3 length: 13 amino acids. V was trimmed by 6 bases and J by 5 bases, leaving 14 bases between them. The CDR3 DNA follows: TGCGCCAGCAACGAACAGGGTTGGGAGACCCAGTACTTC. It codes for CASNEQGWETQYF.

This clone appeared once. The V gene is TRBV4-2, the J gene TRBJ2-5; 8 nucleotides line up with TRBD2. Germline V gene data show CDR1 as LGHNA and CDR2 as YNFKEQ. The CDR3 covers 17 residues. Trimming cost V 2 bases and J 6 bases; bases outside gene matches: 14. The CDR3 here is CASSQNSGTSYSQTQYF. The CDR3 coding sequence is TGTGCCAGCAGCCAAAATAGCGGGACAAGCTATAGCCAGACCCAGTACTTC.

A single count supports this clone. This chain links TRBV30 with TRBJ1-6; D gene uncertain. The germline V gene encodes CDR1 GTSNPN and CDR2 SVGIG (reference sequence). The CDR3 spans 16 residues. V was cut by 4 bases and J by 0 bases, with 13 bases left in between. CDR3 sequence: CAWNTDMGSYNSPLHF. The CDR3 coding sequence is TGTGCCTGGAACACAGACATGGGCTCCTATAATTCACCCCTCCACTTT.

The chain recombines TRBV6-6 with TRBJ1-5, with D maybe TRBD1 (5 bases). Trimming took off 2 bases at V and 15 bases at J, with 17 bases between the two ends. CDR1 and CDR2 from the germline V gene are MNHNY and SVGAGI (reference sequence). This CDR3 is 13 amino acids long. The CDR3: CASSYNRQSDRHF. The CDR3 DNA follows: TGTGCCAGCAGTTACAATAGACAGTCAGACAGGCATTTT.

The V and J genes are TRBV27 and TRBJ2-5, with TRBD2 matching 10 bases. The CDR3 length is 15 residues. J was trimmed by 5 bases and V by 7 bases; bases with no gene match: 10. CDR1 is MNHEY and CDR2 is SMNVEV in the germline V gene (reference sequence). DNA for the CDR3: TGTGCCAGCAACGAACTAGCGGGGCCGCGGGAGACCCAGTACTTC. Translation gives CASNELAGPRETQYF.

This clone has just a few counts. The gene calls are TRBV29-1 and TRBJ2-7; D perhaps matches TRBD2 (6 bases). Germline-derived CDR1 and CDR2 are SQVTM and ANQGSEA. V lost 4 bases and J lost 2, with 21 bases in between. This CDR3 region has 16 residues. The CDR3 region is CSVGVYKGGSTYEQYF. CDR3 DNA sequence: TGCAGCGTTGGGGTATACAAGGGAGGCTCAACCTACGAGCAGTACTTC.

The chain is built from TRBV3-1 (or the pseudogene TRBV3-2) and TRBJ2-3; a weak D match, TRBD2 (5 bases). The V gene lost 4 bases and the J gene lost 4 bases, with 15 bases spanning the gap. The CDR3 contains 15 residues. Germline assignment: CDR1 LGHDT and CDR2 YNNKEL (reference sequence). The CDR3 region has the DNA TGTGCCAGCAGCCGGACTTCAAAGGTGGCAGATACGCAGTATTTT. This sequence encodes CASSRTSKVADTQYF.

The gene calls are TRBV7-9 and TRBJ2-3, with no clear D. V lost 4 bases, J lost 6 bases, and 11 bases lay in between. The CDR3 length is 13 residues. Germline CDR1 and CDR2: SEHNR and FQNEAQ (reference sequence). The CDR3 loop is CASSSNFPDTQYF. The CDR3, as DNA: TGTGCCAGCAGCTCCAACTTTCCGGATACGCAGTATTTT.

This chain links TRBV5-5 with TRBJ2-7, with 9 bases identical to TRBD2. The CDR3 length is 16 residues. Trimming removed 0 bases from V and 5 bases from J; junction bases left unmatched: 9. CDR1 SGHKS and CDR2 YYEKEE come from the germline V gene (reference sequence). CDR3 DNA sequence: TGTGCCAGCAGCTTGGGCGGGAGGGCCCGGTTGGACGAGCAGTACTTC. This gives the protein CASSLGGRARLDEQYF.

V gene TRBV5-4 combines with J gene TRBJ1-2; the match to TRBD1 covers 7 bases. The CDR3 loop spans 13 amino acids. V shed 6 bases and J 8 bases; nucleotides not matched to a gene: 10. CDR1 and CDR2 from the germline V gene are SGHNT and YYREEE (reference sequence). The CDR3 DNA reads TGTGCCAGCACCCCGGGACAGAGAAACGGCTACACCTTC. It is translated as CASTPGQRNGYTF.

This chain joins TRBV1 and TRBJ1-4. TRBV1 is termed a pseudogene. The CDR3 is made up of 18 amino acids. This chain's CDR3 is CTSSQDTFGSSRAEKLFF. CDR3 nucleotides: TGCACCAGCAGCCAAGATACATTCGGCTCCTCGCGGGCCGAAAAACTGTTTTTT.

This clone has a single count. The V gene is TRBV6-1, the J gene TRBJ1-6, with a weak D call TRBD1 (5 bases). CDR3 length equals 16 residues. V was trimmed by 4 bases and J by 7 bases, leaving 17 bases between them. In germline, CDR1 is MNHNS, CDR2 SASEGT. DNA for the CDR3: TGTGCCAGCAGTGGGCGCCGCGGGGCTGGGAATTCACCCCTCCACTTT. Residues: CASSGRRGAGNSPLHF.

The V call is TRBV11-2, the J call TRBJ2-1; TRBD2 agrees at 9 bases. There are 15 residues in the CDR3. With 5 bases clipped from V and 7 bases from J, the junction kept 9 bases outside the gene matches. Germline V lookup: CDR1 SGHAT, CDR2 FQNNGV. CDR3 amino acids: CASSHLWTSDNEQFF. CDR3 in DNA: TGTGCCAGCAGCCATTTGTGGACTAGCGATAATGAGCAGTTCTTC.

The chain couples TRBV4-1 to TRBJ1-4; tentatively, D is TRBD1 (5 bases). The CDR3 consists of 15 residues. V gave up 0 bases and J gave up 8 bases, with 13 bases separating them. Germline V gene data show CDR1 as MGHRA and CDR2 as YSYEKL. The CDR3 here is CASSQEGWPGEKLFF. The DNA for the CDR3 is TGCGCCAGCAGCCAAGAAGGTTGGCCAGGGGAAAAACTGTTTTTT.

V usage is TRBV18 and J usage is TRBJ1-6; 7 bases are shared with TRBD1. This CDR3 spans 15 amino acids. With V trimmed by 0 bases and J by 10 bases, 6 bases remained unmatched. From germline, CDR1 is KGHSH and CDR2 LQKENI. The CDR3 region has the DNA TGTGCCAGCTCACCACCAGCCCCCAGGGGGTCACCCCTCCACTTT. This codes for CASSPPAPRGSPLHF.

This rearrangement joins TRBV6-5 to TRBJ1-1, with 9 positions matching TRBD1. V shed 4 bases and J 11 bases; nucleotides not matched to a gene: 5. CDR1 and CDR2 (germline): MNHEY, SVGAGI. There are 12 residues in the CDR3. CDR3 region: CASSWVGTGAFF. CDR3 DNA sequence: TGTGCCAGCAGTTGGGTAGGGACAGGGGCTTTCTTT.

The CDR3 DNA follows: TGTGCCAGTACCGAGACAGGGGGTTCGATGCAGCCCCAGCATTTT. Translated, it gives CASTETGGSMQPQHF. J is TRBJ1-5 and V is TRBV19; TRBD1 agrees at 9 bases. V lost 7 bases, J lost 7 bases, and 11 bases stayed unmatched. This CDR3 region has 15 residues. Germline values: CDR1 LNHDA, CDR2 SQIVND (reference sequence).

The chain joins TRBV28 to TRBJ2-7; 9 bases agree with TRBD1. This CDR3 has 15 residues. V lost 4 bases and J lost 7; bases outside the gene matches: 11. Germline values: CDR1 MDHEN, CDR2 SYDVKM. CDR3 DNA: TGTGCCAGCAGTTCTTCCGGGACAGGGTTTATAGAGCAGTACTTC. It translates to CASSSSGTGFIEQYF.

The CDR3 sequence is CASSPRLAEDGELFF. CDR3 DNA sequence: TGCGCCAGCAGCCCGAGACTAGCGGAAGACGGGGAGCTGTTTTTT. The rearrangement links TRBV5-1 to TRBJ2-2, with TRBD2 identical over 9 bases. CDR1 and CDR2 from the germline V gene are SGHRS and YFSETQ. The CDR3 is 15 amino acids. The V segment lost 4 bases and the J segment 7 bases; nucleotides outside the gene matches: 8.

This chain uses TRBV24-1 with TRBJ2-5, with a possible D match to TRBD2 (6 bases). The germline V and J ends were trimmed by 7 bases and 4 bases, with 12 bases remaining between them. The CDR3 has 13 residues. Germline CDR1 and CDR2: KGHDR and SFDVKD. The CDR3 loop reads CATREGVAETQYF. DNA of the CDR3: TGTGCCACCAGGGAGGGAGTAGCAGAGACCCAGTACTTC.

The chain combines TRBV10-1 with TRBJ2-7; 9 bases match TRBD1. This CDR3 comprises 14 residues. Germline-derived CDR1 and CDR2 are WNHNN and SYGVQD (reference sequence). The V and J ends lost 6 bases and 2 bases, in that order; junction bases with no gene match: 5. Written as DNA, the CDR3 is TGCGCCAGCAGCTCCGGGACAGGGACCTACGAGCAGTACTTC. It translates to CASSSGTGTYEQYF.

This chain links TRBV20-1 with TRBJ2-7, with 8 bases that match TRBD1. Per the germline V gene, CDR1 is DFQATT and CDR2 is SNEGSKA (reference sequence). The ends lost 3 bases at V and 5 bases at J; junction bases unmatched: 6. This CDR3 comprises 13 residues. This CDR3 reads CSASEQGDNEQYF. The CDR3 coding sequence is TGCAGTGCTAGTGAACAGGGGGATAACGAGCAGTACTTC.